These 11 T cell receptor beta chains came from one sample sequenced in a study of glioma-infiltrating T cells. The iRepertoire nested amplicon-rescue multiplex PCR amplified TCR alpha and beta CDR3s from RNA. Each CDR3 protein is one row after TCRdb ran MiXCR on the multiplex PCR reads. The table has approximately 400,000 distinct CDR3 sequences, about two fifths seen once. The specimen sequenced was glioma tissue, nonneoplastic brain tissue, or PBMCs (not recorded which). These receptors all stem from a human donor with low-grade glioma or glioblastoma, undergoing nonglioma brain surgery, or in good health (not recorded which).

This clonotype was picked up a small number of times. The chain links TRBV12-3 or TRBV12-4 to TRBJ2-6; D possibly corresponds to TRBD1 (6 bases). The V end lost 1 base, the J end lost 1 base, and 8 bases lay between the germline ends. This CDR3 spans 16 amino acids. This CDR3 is CASSLDRESGANVLTF. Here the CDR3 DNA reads TGTGCCAGCAGTTTAGACAGGGAGTCTGGGGCCAACGTCCTGACTTTC.

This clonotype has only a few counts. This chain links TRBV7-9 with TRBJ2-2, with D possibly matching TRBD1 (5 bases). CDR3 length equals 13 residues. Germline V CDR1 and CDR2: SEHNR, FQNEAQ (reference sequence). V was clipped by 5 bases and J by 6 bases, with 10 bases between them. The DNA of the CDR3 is TGTGCCAGCAGCCGCAGGGAATCCGGGGAGCTGTTTTTT. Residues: CASSRRESGELFF.

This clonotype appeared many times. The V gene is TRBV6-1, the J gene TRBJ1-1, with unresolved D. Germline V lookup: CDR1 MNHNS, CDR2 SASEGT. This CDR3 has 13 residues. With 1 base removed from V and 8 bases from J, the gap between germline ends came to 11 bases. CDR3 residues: CASSEELPTEAFF. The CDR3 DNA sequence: TGTGCCAGCAGTGAAGAGCTGCCGACAGAAGCTTTCTTT.

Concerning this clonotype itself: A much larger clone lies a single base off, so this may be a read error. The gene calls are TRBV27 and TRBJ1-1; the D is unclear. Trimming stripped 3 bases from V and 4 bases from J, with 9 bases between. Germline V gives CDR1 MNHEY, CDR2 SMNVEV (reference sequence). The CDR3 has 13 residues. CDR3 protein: CASSFSKGTEAFF. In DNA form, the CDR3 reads TGTGCCAGCAGTTTTTCGAAGGGCACTGAAGCTTTCTTT.

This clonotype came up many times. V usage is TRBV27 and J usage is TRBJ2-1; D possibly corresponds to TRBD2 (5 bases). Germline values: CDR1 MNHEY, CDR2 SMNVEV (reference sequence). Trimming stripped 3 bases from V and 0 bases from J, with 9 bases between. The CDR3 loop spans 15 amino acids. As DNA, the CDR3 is TGTGCCAGCAGTTTTTTGGGGAGCTCCTACAATGAGCAGTTCTTC. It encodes CASSFLGSSYNEQFF.

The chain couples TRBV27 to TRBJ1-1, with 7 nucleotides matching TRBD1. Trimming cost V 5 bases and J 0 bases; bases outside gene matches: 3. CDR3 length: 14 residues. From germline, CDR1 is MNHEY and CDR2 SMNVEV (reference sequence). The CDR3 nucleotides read TGTGCCAGCAGTATAGACAGGGTGAACACTGAAGCTTTCTTT. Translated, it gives CASSIDRVNTEAFF.

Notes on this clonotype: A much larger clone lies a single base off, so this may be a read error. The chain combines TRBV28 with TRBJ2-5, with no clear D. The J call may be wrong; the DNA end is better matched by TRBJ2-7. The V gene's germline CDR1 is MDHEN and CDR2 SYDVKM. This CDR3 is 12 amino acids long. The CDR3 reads CASSSTTAEQYF. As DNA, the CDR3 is TGTGCCAGCAGCAGTACTACTGCCGAGCAGTACTTC.

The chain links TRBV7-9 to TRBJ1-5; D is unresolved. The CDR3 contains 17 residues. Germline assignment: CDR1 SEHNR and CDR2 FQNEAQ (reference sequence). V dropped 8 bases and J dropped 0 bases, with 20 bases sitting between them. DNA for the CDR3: TGTGCCAGCGACCGGGGATCTACGATGTATAGCAATCAGCCCCAGCATTTT. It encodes CASDRGSTMYSNQPQHF.

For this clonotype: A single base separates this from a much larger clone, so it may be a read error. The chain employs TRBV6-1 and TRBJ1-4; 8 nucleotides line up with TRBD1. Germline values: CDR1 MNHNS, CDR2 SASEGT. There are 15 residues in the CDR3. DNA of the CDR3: TGTGCCGGCAGGGGGACAGGACGAACTAATGAAAAACTGTTTTTT. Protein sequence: CAGRGTGRTNEKLFF.

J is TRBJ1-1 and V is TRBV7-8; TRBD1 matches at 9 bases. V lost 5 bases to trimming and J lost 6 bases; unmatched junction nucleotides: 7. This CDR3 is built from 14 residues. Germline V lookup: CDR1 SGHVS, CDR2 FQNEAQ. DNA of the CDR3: TGTGCCAGCAGCATGACAGGGGGGCTGGCTGAAGCTTTCTTT. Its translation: CASSMTGGLAEAFF.

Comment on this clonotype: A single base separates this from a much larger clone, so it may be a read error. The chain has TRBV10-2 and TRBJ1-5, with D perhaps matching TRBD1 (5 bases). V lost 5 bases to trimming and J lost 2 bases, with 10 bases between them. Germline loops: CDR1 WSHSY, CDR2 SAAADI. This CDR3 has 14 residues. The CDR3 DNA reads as TGCGCCAGCAGTCGGGGCAGCCGCAATCAGCCCCAGCATTTT. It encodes CASSRGSRNQPQHF.